Each of the 14 T cell receptor beta chains below was sequenced from the same sample in a study of blood T cell repertoires in COVID-19. The data were produced by immunoSEQ multiplex PCR, yet TCRdb's version contains in-frame clones alone and is incomplete. The profile shows 40,000 or so clones, 70% to 90% of them singletons. The sample consisted of peripheral blood. Source of these receptors: a middle-aged man with active COVID-19.

The chain couples TRBV27 to TRBJ2-7; 10 positions agree with TRBD2. The CDR3 consists of 15 residues. Germline V gene sequence: CDR1 MNHEY, CDR2 SMNVEV (reference sequence). V lost 6 bases, J lost 3 bases, and 8 bases stayed unmatched. CDR3 sequence: CASRTIAGGFYEQYF. The CDR3 bases are TGTGCCAGCAGAACCATAGCGGGAGGCTTCTACGAGCAGTACTTC.

The chain employs TRBV9 and TRBJ2-3; D is possibly TRBD1 (6 bases). CDR1 SGDLS and CDR2 YYNGEE come from the germline V gene. The CDR3 length is 16 residues. Trimming took 3 bases from V and 4 from J, leaving 18 bases between them. The CDR3 sequence is CASSGEQGDVADTQYF. In nucleotides, the CDR3 is TGTGCCAGCAGCGGCGAACAGGGCGATGTAGCAGATACGCAGTATTTT.

The chain recombines TRBV28 with TRBJ1-2; unclear D gene. The germline CDR1 and CDR2 sequences are MDHEN and SYDVKM. The CDR3 extends over 15 amino acids. The V and J ends lost 6 bases and 4 bases respectively, with 18 bases between them. As DNA, the CDR3 is TGTGCCAGCAGACCCCCCAGAGGTCTAAGCTATGGCTACACCTTC. It is translated as CASRPPRGLSYGYTF.

The rearrangement uses TRBV9 and TRBJ2-3; TRBD2 agrees at 8 bases. The CDR3 spans 15 residues. Germline V gene sequence: CDR1 SGDLS, CDR2 YYNGEE. V shed 0 bases and J 4 bases; nucleotides not matched to a gene: 4. The CDR3 reads CASSVVAGGPDTQYF. The CDR3 DNA is TGTGCCAGCAGCGTAGTGGCGGGAGGACCAGATACGCAGTATTTT.

This clone was detected a few times. The rearrangement links TRBV3-1 (or the pseudogene TRBV3-2) to TRBJ2-2; 8 nucleotides match TRBD2. This CDR3 region has 16 residues. Germline CDR1 is LGHDT and CDR2 is YNNKEL (reference sequence). V trimming: 1 base; J trimming: 4 bases; junction bases outside the gene matches: 5. CDR3 nucleotides: TGTGCCAGCAGCCAAGGCGGGGGGTGGGGCACCGGGGAGCTGTTTTTT. It is translated as CASSQGGGWGTGELFF.

V and J are TRBV7-8 and TRBJ2-3, with TRBD2 matching 12 bases. CDR1 is SGHVS and CDR2 is FQNEAQ in the germline V gene. This CDR3 has 16 amino acids. V trimming: 5 bases; J trimming: 0 bases; junction bases outside the gene matches: 3. DNA of the CDR3: TGTGCCAGCAGCCTCGGGACTAGCGGGAGCACAGATACGCAGTATTTT. Its translation is CASSLGTSGSTDTQYF.

This chain links TRBV6-6 with TRBJ2-7; TRBD2 matches at 7 bases. This CDR3 spans 12 amino acids. The germline CDR1 and CDR2 sequences are MNHNY and SVGAGI (reference sequence). V lost 6 bases and J lost 3; bases outside the gene matches: 2. The CDR3 DNA is TGTGCCAGCAGGGGCGGGGGCTACGAGCAGTACTTC. This codes for CASRGGGYEQYF.

The genes are TRBV3-1 (or the pseudogene TRBV3-2) and TRBJ2-5; 9 bases map to TRBD1. This CDR3 contains 15 residues. The V gene's germline CDR1 is LGHDT and CDR2 YNNKEL (reference sequence). The junction had 4 bases not matched to a gene; V was cut back by 4 bases and J by 1 base. In DNA, the CDR3 is TGTGCCAGCAGCCCTGTGACAGGGGGCCAAGAGACCCAGTACTTC. It translates to CASSPVTGGQETQYF.

This rearrangement joins TRBV7-8 to TRBJ2-1; D is unclear. V was trimmed by 2 bases and J by 5 bases, leaving 13 bases between them. Germline values: CDR1 SGHVS, CDR2 FQNEAQ. The CDR3 runs to 15 residues. The CDR3 here is CASSLKTYQNNEQFF. The CDR3 nucleotides read TGTGCCAGCAGCTTAAAAACATACCAAAACAATGAGCAGTTCTTC.

This sequence joins TRBV6-4 and TRBJ2-2; 8 positions match TRBD2. The trim removed 9 bases at V and 0 bases at J, leaving 3 bases unmatched. Germline loops: CDR1 MRHNA, CDR2 SNTAGT. The CDR3 loop spans 14 amino acids. CDR3 sequence: CASKRESNTGELFF. For the CDR3, the DNA is TGTGCCAGTAAGCGGGAGTCGAACACCGGGGAGCTGTTTTTT.

A note on this clone: This CDR3 is also generated by other DNA sequences in the sample. This chain uses TRBV5-1 with TRBJ1-1, with 7 bases fitting TRBD1. The CDR3 is made up of 14 amino acids. V trimming: 5 bases; J trimming: 0 bases; junction bases outside the gene matches: 4. Germline V lookup: CDR1 SGHRS, CDR2 YFSETQ. The CDR3 protein is CASRTGTVNTEAFF. In DNA form, the CDR3 reads TGCGCCAGCAGAACCGGGACAGTGAACACTGAAGCTTTCTTT.

The genes are TRBV7-9 and TRBJ2-3, with 12 positions matching TRBD2. The germline gives CDR1 SEHNR, CDR2 FQNEAQ (reference sequence). The junction had 10 bases not matched to a gene; V was cut back by 5 bases and J by 4 bases. The CDR3 loop spans 17 amino acids. The CDR3 DNA sequence: TGTGCCAGCAGCGCCCCGACTAGCGGGAGTGTCCCAGATACGCAGTATTTT. Its protein is CASSAPTSGSVPDTQYF.

This rearrangement joins TRBV28 to TRBJ2-5, with 14 nucleotides matching TRBD2. V was clipped by 5 bases and J by 2 bases; unmatched bases: 13. From germline, CDR1 is MDHEN and CDR2 SYDVKM. The CDR3 loop spans 19 amino acids. CDR3 region: CASSQPRTSGRRKQETQYF. The CDR3 DNA reads TGTGCCAGCAGTCAGCCCCGGACTAGCGGGAGGAGAAAGCAAGAGACCCAGTACTTC.

This chain joins TRBV27 and TRBJ1-1; no definite D call. V shed 3 bases and J shed 7 bases, with 12 bases lying between them. The CDR3 loop spans 13 amino acids. Germline assignment: CDR1 MNHEY and CDR2 SMNVEV (reference sequence). The CDR3 DNA follows: TGTGCCAGCAGTTTTCGAGGGCGAGGTGAAGCTTTCTTT. Protein sequence: CASSFRGRGEAFF.